The text below deals with one T cell receptor beta chain. The data originate from a study of T cells in Graves' hyperthyroidism and ophthalmopathy. Using RNA transcripts as the source, TCR beta CDR3 regions were amplified. When the TCR CDR3 underwent first-round RT-PCR, the HTBI primer set was used. A single record per CDR3 protein comes from TCRdb applying MiXCR to the multiplex PCR reads. The repertoire includes hundreds of thousands of distinct CDR3 sequences, roughly 21% of them detected once, and about 45% sits in the top ten. Germline V gene lookup returns CDR1 MNHEY and CDR2 SVGEGT. After removal of 5 bases from V and 4 bases from J, the junction contained 11 bases not matched to a gene. The CDR3 sequence is 16 residues long.

Sequencing input: blood. The chain combines TRBV6-2 or TRBV6-3 with TRBJ2-1; 7 bases fit TRBD2. The TCR sequence derives from a middle-aged man with Graves' ophthalmopathy. CDR3 protein: CASSPRTPGGYNEQFF. The CDR3 DNA sequence: TGTGCCAGCAGTCCCCGGACCCCGGGGGGTTACAATGAGCAGTTCTTC.